The entry that follows covers one T cell receptor beta chain sequence. Its specificity is unknown. The method was immunoSEQ multiplex PCR; TCRdb's version includes in-frame clones alone and lacks a portion of them. The table has 330,000 or so clones, 86% seen once. The data are from a study of cytomegalovirus exposure and HLA in healthy donors. Study details: It was reported in a later analysis that the same platform had been used for the 120 or so validation repertoires as for the roughly 650 first-cohort repertoires.

The ends were cut back, 0 bases at V and 4 bases at J, with 13 bases in the middle. Germline V CDR1 and CDR2: SGHDT, YYEEEE. The CDR3 is made up of 15 amino acids. General study findings and limits: Reports described diagnosis of cytomegalovirus status by the classifier as highly specific and sensitive. Researchers reported that three CMV-associated chains were confirmed in vitro as CMV antigen-specific.

Sequences were obtained from PBMCs. The chain is built from TRBV5-6 and TRBJ1-1, with D perhaps TRBD1 (6 bases). This TCR derives from a woman under 30 in good health and CMV-seronegative. The CDR3 region has the DNA TGTGCCAGCAGCTTGGCCCCGCAGGGGAGCACTGAAGCTTTCTTT. It specifies CASSLAPQGSTEAFF.